This entry is about one T cell receptor beta chain. Intraepithelial lymphocytes and lamina propria lymphocytes were released through processing of graft tissue. These data originate in a study of graft-versus-host responses after intestinal transplantation. J was trimmed by 4 bases and V by 1 base; bases with no gene match: 9. Germline CDR1 reads SGHTS; CDR2 reads YDEGEE. The CDR3 contains 17 residues. Libraries were prepared by immunoSEQ multiplex PCR; TCRdb keeps only in-frame clonotypes and omits some of them. The sample holds approximately 12,000 clones, over 70% seen once. The sequence came from a human patient who received an intestinal transplant, so some T cells may come from the graft donor. The sample consisted of ileum tissue, taken more than 140 days after intestinal transplantation. This sequence joins TRBV5-8 and TRBJ2-3; 10 positions agree with TRBD2. CDR3 bases: TGTGCCAGCAGCTTGAGGCGAGGAGCGGGGGGGCCAGATACGCAGTATTTT. Its protein product is CASSLRRGAGGPDTQYF. The variable domain in full, completed from reference TRBV5-8 and TRBJ2-3, reads EAGVTQSPTHLIKTRGQQATLRCSPISGHTSVYWYQQALGLGLQFLLWYDEGEERNRGNFPPRFSGRQFPNYSSELNVNALELEDSALYLCASSLRRGAGGPDTQYFGPGTRLTVL.